These T cell receptor beta chains were read from a single sample in a study of graft-versus-host responses after intestinal transplantation. Clones were read by immunoSEQ multiplex PCR, and TCRdb kept only the in-frame ones, dropping some. The sample lists under 40,000 clones, over 85% occurring once. The source material was PBMCs, sampled 16 days after intestinal transplant. The receptor set was obtained from a human patient who received an intestinal transplant, so some T cells may come from the graft donor. Each CDR3 is given with its conserved first and last residue. The D gene is left open where the match is weak. Clone size is stated in some rows and not others, as once, few, many or a class when expanded.

clone_size: NA; j_call: TRBJ1-1; v_call: TRBV9; d_call: TRBD1; cdr3_nt: TGTGCCAGCAGCGATACAGGGGGCGTATTCACTGAAGCTTTCTTT; cdr3_aa: CASSDTGGVFTEAFF
clone_size: NA; j_call: TRBJ2-1; v_call: TRBV30; d_call: TRBD2; cdr3_nt: TGTGCCTGGATGACACTAGCGGGAGTGGGCAATGAGCAGTTCTTC; cdr3_aa: CAWMTLAGVGNEQFF
clone_size: NA; j_call: TRBJ2-1; v_call: TRBV9; d_call: NA; cdr3_nt: TGTGCCAGCAGCGTAGCACCGAGCTCCTACAATGAGCAGTTCTTC; cdr3_aa: CASSVAPSSYNEQFF
clone_size: NA; j_call: TRBJ2-7; v_call: TRBV28; d_call: TRBD1; cdr3_nt: TGTGCCAGCAGTTTCACCCCGAGACAGGGTTCCTACGAGCAGTACTTC; cdr3_aa: CASSFTPRQGSYEQYF
clone_size: NA; j_call: TRBJ2-3; v_call: TRBV27; d_call: TRBD2; cdr3_nt: TGTGCCAGCAGTCCGAGAGCGGGGAGCACAGATACGCAGTATTTT; cdr3_aa: CASSPRAGSTDTQYF
clone_size: NA; j_call: TRBJ2-3; v_call: TRBV27; d_call: NA; cdr3_nt: TGTGCCAGCTTCGGCGTGCCGTTAGATACGCAGTATTTT; cdr3_aa: CASFGVPLDTQYF
clone_size: NA; j_call: TRBJ2-3; v_call: TRBV9; d_call: NA; cdr3_nt: TGTGCCAGCAGCGTAGGGGGCCGACGCACAGATACGCAGTATTTT; cdr3_aa: CASSVGGRRTDTQYF
clone_size: once; j_call: TRBJ1-1; v_call: TRBV29-1; d_call: NA; cdr3_nt: TGCAGCGTTGAAATGGGCACCTTCGCGGGGGCTGAAGCTTTCTTT; cdr3_aa: CSVEMGTFAGAEAFF
clone_size: NA; j_call: TRBJ2-7; v_call: TRBV7-9; d_call: NA; cdr3_nt: TGTGCCAGCAGCCCCCAAACCTACGAGCAGTACTTC; cdr3_aa: CASSPQTYEQYF
clone_size: NA; j_call: TRBJ2-7; v_call: TRBV7-9; d_call: NA; cdr3_nt: TGTGCCAGCAGCTTTGACTTCAGCTCCTACGAGCAGTACTTC; cdr3_aa: CASSFDFSSYEQYF
clone_size: once; j_call: TRBJ1-1; v_call: TRBV19; d_call: NA; cdr3_nt: TGTGCCAGTAGTATTGCGGTGAACACTGAAGCTTTCTTT; cdr3_aa: CASSIAVNTEAFF
clone_size: NA; j_call: TRBJ1-2; v_call: TRBV27; d_call: TRBD1; cdr3_nt: TGTGCCAGCAGTTTAAAGGGGACAGGGGTCTGTGGCTACACCTTC; cdr3_aa: CASSLKGTGVCGYTF
clone_size: NA; j_call: TRBJ2-5; v_call: TRBV4-3; d_call: NA; cdr3_nt: TGCGCCAGCAGCCAAGAATCCGGGATCGCCCTACAGACCCAGTACTTC; cdr3_aa: CASSQESGIALQTQYF
clone_size: NA; j_call: TRBJ2-7; v_call: TRBV4-3; d_call: NA; cdr3_nt: TGCGCCAGCAGCCAAGATACCGGGGGCGAGCAGTACTTC; cdr3_aa: CASSQDTGGEQYF
clone_size: few; j_call: TRBJ1-3; v_call: TRBV7-9; d_call: NA; cdr3_nt: TGTGCCAGCAGCTTCCTGGGGACCCGTTCTGGAAACACCATATATTTT; cdr3_aa: CASSFLGTRSGNTIYF